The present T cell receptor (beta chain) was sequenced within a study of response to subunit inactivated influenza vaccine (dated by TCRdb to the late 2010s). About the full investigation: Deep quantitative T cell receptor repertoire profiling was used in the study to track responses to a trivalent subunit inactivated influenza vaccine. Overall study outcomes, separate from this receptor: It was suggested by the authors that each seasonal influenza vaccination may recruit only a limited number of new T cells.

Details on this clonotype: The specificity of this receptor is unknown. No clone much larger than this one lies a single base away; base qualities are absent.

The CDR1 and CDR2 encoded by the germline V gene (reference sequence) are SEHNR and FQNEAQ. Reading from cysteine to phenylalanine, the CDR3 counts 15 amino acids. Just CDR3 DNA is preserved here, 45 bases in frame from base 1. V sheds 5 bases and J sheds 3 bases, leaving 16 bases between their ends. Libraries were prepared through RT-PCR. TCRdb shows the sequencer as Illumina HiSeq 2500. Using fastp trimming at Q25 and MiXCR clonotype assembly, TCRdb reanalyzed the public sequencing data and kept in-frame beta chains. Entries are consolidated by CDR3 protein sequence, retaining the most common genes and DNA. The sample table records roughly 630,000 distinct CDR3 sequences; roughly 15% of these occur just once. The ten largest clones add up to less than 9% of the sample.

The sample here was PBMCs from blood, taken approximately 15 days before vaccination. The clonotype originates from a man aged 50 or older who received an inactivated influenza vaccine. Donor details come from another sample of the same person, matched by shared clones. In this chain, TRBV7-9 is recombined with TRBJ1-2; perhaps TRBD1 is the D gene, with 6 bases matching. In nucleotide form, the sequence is TGTGCCAGCAGCCCGTGGACAGAGAACTACTATGGCTACACCTTC. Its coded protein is CASSPWTENYYGYTF. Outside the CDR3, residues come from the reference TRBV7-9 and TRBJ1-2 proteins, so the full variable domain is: DTGVSQNPRHKITKRGQNVTFRCDPISEHNRLYWYRQTLGQGPEFLTYFQNEAQLEKSRLLSDRFSAERPKGSFSTLEIQRTEQGDSAMYLCASSPWTENYYGYTFGSGTRLTVV.